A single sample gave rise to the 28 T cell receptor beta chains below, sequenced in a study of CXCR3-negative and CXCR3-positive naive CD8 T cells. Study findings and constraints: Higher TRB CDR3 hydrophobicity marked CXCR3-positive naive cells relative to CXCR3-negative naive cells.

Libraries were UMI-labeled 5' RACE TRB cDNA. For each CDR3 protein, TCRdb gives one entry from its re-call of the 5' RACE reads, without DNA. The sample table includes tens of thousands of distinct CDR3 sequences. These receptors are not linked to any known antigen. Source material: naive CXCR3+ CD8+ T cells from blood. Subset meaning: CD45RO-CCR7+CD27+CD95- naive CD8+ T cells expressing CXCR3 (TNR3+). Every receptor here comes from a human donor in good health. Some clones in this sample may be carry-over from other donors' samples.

The CDR3 protein is CAWSVQRLNTEAFF. The chain recombines TRBV30 with TRBJ1-1. The CDR3 is made up of 14 amino acids. CDR1 is GTSNPN and CDR2 is SVGIG in the germline V gene (reference sequence).

The CDR3 protein is CAISESGTGLAKNIQYF. J is TRBJ2-4 and V is TRBV10-3; TCRdb calls TRBD1, which cannot be checked without DNA. The CDR3 has 17 amino acids. CDR1 and CDR2 (germline): ENHRY, SYGVKD.

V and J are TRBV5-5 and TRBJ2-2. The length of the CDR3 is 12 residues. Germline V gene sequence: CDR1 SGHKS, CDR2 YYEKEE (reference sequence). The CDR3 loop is CASSLLGGELFF.

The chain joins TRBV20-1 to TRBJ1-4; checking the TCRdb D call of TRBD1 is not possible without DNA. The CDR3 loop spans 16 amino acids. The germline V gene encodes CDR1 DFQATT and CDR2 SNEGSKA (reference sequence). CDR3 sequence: CSAQQQSDRVDEKLFF.

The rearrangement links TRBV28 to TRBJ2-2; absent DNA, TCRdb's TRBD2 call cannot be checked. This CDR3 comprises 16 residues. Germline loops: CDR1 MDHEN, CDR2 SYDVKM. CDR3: CASSPFSGSNTGELFF. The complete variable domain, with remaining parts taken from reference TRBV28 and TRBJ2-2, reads DVKVTQSSRYLVKRTGEKVFLECVQDMDHENMFWYRQDPGLGLRLIYFSYDVKMKEKGDIPEGYSVSREKKERFSLILESASTNQTSMYLCASSPFSGSNTGELFFGEGSRLTVL.

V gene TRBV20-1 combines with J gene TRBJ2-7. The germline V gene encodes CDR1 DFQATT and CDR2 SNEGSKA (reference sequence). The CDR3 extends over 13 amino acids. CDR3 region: CSARQMDRYEQYF.

CDR3 sequence: CASSFYSGYNEQFF. The V and J genes are TRBV12-3 or TRBV12-4 and TRBJ2-1; without DNA, the TCRdb call of TRBD1 cannot be checked. The CDR3 spans 14 residues.

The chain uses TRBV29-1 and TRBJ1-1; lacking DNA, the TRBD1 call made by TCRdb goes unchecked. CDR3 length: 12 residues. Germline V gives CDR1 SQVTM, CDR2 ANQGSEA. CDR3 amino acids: CSVIPGDTEAFF.

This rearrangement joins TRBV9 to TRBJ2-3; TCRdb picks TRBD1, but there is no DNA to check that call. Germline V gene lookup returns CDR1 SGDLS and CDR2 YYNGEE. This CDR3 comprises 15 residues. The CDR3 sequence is CASSDSGTGSDTQYF.

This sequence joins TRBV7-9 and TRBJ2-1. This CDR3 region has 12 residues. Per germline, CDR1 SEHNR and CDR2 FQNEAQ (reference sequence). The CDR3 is CASSLSGHEQFF.

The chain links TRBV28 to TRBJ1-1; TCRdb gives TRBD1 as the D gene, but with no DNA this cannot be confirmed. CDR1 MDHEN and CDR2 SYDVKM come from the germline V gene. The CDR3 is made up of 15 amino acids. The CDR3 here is CASSYFGALNTEAFF.

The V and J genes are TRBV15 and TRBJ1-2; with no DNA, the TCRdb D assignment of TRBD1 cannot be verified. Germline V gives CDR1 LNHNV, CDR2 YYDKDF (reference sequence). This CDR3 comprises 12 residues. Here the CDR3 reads CATSGDGYGYTF. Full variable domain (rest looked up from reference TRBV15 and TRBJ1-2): DAMVIQNPRYQVTQFGKPVTLSCSQTLNHNVMYWYQQKSSQAPKLLFHYYDKDFNNEADTPDNFQSRRPNTSFCFLDIRSPGLGDTAMYLCATSGDGYGYTFGSGTRLTVV.

The CDR3 is CASGFGLTEDNTGELFF. The chain joins TRBV12-5 to TRBJ2-2; TCRdb gives TRBD2 as the D gene, but with no DNA this cannot be confirmed. The CDR3 contains 17 residues. Germline V gene data show CDR1 as LGHNT and CDR2 as FRNRAP. Drawing the rest from reference TRBV12-5 and TRBJ2-2, the complete variable domain is DARVTQTPRHKVTEMGQEVTMRCQPILGHNTVFWYRQTMMQGLELLAYFRNRAPLDDSGMPKDRFSAEMPDATLATLKIQPSEPRDSAVYFCASGFGLTEDNTGELFFGEGSRLTVL.

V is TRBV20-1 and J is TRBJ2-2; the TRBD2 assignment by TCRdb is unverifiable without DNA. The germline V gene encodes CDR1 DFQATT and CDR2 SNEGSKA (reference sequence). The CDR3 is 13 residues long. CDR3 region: CSARLGDTGELFF.

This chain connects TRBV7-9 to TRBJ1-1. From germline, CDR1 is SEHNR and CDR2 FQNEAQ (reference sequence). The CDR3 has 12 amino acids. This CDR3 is CASSPALPEAFF.

This CDR3 is CSVEGGGSTDTQYF. The chain uses TRBV29-1 and TRBJ2-3. Germline assignment: CDR1 SQVTM and CDR2 ANQGSEA. This CDR3 is 14 amino acids long.

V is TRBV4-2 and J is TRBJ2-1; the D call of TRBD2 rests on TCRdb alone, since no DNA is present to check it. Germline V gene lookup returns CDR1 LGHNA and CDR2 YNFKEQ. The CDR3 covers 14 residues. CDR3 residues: CASSQDGGGSEQFF.

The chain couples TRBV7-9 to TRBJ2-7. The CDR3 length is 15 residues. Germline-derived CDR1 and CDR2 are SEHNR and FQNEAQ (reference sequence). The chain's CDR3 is CASSLETQPHNEQYF. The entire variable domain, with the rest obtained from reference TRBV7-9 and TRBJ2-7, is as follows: DTGVSQNPRHKITKRGQNVTFRCDPISEHNRLYWYRQTLGQGPEFLTYFQNEAQLEKSRLLSDRFSAERPKGSFSTLEIQRTEQGDSAMYLCASSLETQPHNEQYFGPGTRLTVT.

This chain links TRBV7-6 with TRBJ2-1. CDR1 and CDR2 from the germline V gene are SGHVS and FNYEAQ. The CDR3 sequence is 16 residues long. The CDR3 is CASSGEQTSSYNEQFF.

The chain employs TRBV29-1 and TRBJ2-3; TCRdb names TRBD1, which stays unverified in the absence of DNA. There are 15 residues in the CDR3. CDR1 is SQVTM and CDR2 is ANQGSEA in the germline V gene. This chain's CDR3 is CSVDTGGVGTDTQYF.

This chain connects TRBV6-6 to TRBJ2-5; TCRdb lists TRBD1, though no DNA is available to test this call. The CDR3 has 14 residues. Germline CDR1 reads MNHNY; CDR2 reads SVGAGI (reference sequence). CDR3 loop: CASSQGGTQETQYF.

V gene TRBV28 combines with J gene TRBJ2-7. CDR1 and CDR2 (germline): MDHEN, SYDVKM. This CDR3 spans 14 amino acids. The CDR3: CASSSTGDSYEQYF.

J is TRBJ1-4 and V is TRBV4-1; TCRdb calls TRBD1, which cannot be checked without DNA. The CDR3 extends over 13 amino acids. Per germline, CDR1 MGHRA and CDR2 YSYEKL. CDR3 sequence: CASRGTGDEKLFF.

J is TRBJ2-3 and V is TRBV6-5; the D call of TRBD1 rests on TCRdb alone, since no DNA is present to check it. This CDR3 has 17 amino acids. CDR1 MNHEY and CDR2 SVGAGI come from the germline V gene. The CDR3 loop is CASSYSMEGGRADTQYF.

CDR3 region: CATRAGGGAYNEQFF. The chain links TRBV24-1 to TRBJ2-1; the TRBD2 assignment by TCRdb is unverifiable without DNA. Germline CDR1 and CDR2: KGHDR and SFDVKD. There are 15 residues in the CDR3.

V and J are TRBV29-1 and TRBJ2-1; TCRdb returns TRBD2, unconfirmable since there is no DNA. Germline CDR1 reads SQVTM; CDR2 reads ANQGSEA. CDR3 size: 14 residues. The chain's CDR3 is CSVPARVEWNEQFF.

The CDR3 is CASSSLGNTEAFF. The chain combines TRBV5-4 with TRBJ1-1. Germline CDR1 is SGHNT and CDR2 is YYREEE (reference sequence). This CDR3 comprises 13 residues.

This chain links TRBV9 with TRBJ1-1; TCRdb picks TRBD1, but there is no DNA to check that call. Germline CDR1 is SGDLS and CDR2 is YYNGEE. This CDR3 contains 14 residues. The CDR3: CASSDRGQDTEAFF.